Many counts were recorded for the clone carrying this T cell receptor (beta chain). The sample belongs to a study of CD8 T cells in ankylosing spondylitis. Via MiXCR, TCRdb re-called the 5' RACE reads, giving one row per CDR3 protein. This sample has over 200,000 distinct CDR3 sequences, with about 10% found just once. V was pared by 2 bases and J by 1 base, with 8 bases between. CDR1 is LGHDT, CDR2 YNNKEL, per germline (reference sequence). The CDR3 sequence is 14 residues long. The receptor comes from a male donor with ankylosing spondylitis or in good health (not recorded which). Sequenced input: blood, either unsorted or a sorted T cell fraction (not recorded which). This chain connects TRBV3-1 to TRBJ2-5; the D gene is possibly TRBD1 (6 bases). DNA for the CDR3: TGTGCCAGCAGCCAATTAGGGGGCCAAGAGACCCAGTACTTC. Encoded protein: CASSQLGGQETQYF.